Only a few counts were recorded for the clone carrying this T cell receptor (beta chain). Its antigen is unidentified. The read terminates 3 residues before the CDR3 end, so the remaining end is supplied by the germline J gene. The protocol was immunoSEQ multiplex PCR, while the TCRdb copy is restricted to in-frame clones and leaves out a portion. The sample is made up of approximately 20,000 clones, none counted only once. The CDR3 has 16 residues. The J segment lost 0 bases and the V segment lost 4 bases, leaving 5 bases of the junction unmatched. The data derive from a study of T cell clonality in common variable immunodeficiency. Findings and caveats of the study: Compared with healthy controls, CVID subjects showed increased TCRbeta clonality, mostly in about a third. Compared with controls, CVID subjects had fewer shared TCRbeta clones. In common variable immunodeficiency, TCR beta chains reportedly carried fewer deletions and N-nucleotide insertions.

CVID meant reduced serum IgG, IgA and/or IgM plus specific antibody deficiency. Blood samples were heparinized, about 4.5 to 8 ml per donor. This clonotype was obtained from a human donor with common variable immunodeficiency. This sequence joins TRBV5-3 and TRBJ1-1; 11 bases align to TRBD1. TRBV5-3 is labeled an ORF, and its function is uncertain. The sequenced sample was peripheral blood mononuclear cells. CDR3 DNA (partial): TGTGCCAGAAGCCCGGACAGGGGGCGAATGAACACTGAA. This codes for CARSPDRGRMNTE. The whole CDR3 is CARSPDRGRMNTEAFF.